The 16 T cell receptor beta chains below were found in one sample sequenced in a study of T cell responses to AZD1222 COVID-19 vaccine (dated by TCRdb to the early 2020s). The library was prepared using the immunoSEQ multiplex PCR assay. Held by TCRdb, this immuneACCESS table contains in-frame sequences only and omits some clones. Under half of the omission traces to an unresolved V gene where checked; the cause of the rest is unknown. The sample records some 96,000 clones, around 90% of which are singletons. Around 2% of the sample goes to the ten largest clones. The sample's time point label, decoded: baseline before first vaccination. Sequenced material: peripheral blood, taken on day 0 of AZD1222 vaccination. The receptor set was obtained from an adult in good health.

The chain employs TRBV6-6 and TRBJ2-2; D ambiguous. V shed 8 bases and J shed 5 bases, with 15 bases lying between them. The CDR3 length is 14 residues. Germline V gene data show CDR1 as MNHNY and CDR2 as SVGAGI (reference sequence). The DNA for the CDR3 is TGTGCCAGCGCTCCTAGACTGGGGACCGGGGAGCTGTTTTTT. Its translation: CASAPRLGTGELFF.

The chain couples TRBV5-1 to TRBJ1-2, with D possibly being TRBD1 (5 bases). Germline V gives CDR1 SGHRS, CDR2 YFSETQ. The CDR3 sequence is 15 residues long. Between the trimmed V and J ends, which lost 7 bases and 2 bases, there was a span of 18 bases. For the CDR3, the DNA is TGCGCCAGCGCGCAAGGGTGGGGGACCAACTATGGCTACACCTTC. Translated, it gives CASAQGWGTNYGYTF.

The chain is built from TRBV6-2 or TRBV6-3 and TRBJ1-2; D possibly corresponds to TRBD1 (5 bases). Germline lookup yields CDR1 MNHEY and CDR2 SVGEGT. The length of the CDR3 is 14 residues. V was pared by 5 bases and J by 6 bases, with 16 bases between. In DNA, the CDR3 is TGTGCCAGCAGTGACAGACTCCGGGGTAATGGCTACACCTTC. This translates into CASSDRLRGNGYTF.

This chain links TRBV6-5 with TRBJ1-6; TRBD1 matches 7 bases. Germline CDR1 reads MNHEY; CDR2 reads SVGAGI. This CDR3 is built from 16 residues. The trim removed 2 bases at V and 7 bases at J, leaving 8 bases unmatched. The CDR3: CASSYQGQLRNSPLHF. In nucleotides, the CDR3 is TGTGCCAGCAGTTACCAGGGACAGCTAAGGAATTCACCCCTCCACTTT.

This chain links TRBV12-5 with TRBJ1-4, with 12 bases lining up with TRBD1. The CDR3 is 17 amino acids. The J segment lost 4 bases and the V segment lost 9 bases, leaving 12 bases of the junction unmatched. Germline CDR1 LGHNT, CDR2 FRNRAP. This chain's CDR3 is CASATGTGGGGNEKLFF. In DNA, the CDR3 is TGTGCTAGCGCCACCGGGACAGGGGGCGGTGGTAATGAAAAACTGTTTTTT.

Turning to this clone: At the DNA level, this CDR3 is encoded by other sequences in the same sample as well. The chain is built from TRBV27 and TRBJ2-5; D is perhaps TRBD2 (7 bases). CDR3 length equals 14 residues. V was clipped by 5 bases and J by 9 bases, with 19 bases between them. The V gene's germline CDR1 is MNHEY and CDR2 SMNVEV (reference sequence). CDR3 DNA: TGTGCCAGCAGTCTAAGGACGGGGGGCCCTCCCCAGTACTTC. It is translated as CASSLRTGGPPQYF.

In nucleotides, the CDR3 is TGCGCCAGCAGCTTACAAGGGATTAATGAAGCTTTCTTT. It encodes CASSLQGINEAFF. The rearrangement joins TRBV5-1 to TRBJ1-1; D is unclear. This CDR3 spans 13 amino acids. Germline lookup yields CDR1 SGHRS and CDR2 YFSETQ. Trimming shortened V by 2 bases and J by 7 bases, and 12 bases separated the two germline ends.

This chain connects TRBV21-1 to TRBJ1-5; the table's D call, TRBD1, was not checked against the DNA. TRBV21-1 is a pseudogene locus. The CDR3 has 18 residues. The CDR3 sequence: CASSRGQAPTYSNQPQHF. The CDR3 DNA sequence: TGTGCCAGCAGCAGAGGACAGGCGCCGACGTATAGCAATCAGCCCCAGCATTTT.

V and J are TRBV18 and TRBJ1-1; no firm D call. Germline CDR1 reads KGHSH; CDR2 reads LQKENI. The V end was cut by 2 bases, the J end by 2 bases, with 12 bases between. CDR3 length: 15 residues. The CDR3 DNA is TGTGCCAGCTCACCAACAAGGACCTACAACACTGAAGCTTTCTTT. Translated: CASSPTRTYNTEAFF. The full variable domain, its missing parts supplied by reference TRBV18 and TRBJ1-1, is NAGVMQNPRHLVRRRGQEARLRCSPMKGHSHVYWYRQLPEEGLKFMVYLQKENIIDESGMPKERFSAEFPKEGPSILRIQQVVRGDSAAYFCASSPTRTYNTEAFFGQGTRLTVV.

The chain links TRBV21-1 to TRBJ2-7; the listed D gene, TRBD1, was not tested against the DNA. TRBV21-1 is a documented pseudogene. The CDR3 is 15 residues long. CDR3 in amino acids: CASSKLPGLVFEQYF. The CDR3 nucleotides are TGTGCCAGCAGCAAACTCCCAGGGCTCGTCTTCGAGCAGTACTTC.

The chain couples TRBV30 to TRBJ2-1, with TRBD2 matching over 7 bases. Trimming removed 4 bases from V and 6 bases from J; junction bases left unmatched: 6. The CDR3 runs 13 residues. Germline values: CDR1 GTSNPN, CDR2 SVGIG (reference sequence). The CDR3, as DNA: TGTGCCTGGAATGTAGCGGGCTTCAATGAGCAGTTCTTC. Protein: CAWNVAGFNEQFF.

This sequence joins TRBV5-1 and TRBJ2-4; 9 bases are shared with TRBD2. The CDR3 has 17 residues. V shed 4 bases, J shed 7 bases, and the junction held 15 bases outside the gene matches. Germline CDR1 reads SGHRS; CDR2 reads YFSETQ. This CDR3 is CASSGQTAGGPGNIQYF. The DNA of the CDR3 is TGCGCCAGCAGCGGTCAGACGGCGGGAGGGCCCGGGAACATTCAGTACTTC. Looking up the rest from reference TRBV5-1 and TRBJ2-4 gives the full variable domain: KAGVTQTPRYLIKTRGQQVTLSCSPISGHRSVSWYQQTPGQGLQFLFEYFSETQRNKGNFPGRFSGRQFSNSRSEMNVSTLELGDSALYLCASSGQTAGGPGNIQYFGAGTRLSVL.

This CDR3 reads CASSLSRLAGGPHGELFF. The CDR3 DNA sequence: TGTGCCAGCAGTTTATCAAGGCTAGCGGGGGGGCCCCACGGGGAGCTGTTTTTT. The chain combines TRBV27 with TRBJ2-2; TRBD2 agrees at 12 bases. Germline-derived CDR1 and CDR2 are MNHEY and SMNVEV (reference sequence). Trimming took 0 bases from V and 7 from J; bases not matched to a gene: 9. There are 18 residues in the CDR3.

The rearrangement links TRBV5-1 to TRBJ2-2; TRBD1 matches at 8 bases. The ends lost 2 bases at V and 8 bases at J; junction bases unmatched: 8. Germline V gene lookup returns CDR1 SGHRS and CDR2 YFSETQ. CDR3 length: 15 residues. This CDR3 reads CASSFGQGAVGELFF. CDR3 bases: TGCGCCAGCAGCTTCGGCCAGGGGGCAGTGGGGGAGCTGTTTTTT.

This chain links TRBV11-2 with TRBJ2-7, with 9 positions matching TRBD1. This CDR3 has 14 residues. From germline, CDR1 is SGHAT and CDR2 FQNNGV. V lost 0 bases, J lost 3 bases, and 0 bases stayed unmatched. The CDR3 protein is CASSLETGGYEQYF. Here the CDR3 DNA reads TGTGCCAGCAGCTTAGAGACAGGGGGCTACGAGCAGTACTTC. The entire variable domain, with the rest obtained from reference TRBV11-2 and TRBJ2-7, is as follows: EAGVAQSPRYKIIEKRQSVAFWCNPISGHATLYWYQQILGQGPKLLIQFQNNGVVDDSQLPKDRFSAERLKGVDSTLKIQPAKLEDSAVYLCASSLETGGYEQYFGPGTRLTVT.

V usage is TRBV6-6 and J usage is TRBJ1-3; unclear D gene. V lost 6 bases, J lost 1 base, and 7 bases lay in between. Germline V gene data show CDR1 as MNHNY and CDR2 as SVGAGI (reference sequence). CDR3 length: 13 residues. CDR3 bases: TGTGCCAGCAGCCAACAGTCTGGAAACACCATATATTTT. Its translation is CASSQQSGNTIYF.